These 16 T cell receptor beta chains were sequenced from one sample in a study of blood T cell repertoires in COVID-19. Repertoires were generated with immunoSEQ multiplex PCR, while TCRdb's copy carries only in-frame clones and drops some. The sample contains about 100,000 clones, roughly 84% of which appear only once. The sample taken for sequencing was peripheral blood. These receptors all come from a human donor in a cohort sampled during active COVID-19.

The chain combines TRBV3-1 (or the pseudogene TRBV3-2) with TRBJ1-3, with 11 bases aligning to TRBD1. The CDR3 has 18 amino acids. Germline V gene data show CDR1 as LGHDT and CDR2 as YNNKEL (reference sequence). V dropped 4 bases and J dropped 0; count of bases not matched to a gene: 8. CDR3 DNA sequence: TGTGCCAGCAGCCGGACAGGGGGCTCGGCACTCTCTGGAAACACCATATATTTT. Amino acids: CASSRTGGSALSGNTIYF.

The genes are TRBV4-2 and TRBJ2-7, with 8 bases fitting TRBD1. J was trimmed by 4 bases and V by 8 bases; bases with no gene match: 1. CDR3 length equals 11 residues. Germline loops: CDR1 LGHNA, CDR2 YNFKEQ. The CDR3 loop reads CASGDRYEQYF. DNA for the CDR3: TGTGCCAGCGGGGACAGGTACGAGCAGTACTTC.

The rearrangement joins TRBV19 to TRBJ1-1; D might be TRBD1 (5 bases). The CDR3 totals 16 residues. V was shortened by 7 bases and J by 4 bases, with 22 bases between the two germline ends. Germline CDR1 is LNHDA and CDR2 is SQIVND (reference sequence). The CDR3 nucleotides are TGTGCCAGTATGGTGGGGCGCAGCCTTTGGGGCACTGAAGCTTTCTTT. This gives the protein CASMVGRSLWGTEAFF.

The CDR3, as DNA: TGTGCCAGCAGTTCTAGACCTTTGTCACCCCTCCACTTT. This gives the protein CASSSRPLSPLHF. V gene TRBV6-5 combines with J gene TRBJ1-6; D unresolved. The germline V gene encodes CDR1 MNHEY and CDR2 SVGAGI. The ends were cut back, 4 bases at V and 10 bases at J, with 11 bases in the middle. The CDR3 sequence is 13 residues long.

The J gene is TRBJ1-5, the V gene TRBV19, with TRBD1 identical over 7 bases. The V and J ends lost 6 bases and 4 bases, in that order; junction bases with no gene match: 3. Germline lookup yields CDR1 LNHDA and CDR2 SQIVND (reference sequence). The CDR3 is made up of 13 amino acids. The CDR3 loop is CASSGTANQPQHF. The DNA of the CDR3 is TGTGCCAGTAGCGGGACAGCGAATCAGCCCCAGCATTTT.

The CDR3 region is CASERANTGELFF. The CDR3 DNA sequence: TGTGCCAGCGAAAGAGCGAACACCGGGGAGCTGTTTTTT. The V call is TRBV12-3 or TRBV12-4, the J call TRBJ2-2, with D unresolved. V lost 8 bases and J 0 bases, leaving 7 bases between the germline ends. This CDR3 is built from 13 residues.

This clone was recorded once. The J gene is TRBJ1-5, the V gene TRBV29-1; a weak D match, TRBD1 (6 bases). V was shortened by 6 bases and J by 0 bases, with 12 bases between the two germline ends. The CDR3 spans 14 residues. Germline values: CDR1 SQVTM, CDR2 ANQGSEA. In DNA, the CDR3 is TGCAGCGTCACCGGGACAAATAGCAATCAGCCCCAGCATTTT. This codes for CSVTGTNSNQPQHF.

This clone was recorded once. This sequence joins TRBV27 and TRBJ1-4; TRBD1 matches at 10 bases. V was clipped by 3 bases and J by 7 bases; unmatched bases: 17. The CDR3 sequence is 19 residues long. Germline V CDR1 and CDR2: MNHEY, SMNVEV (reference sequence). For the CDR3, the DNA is TGTGCCAGCAGTTTTCGTATTCCCTCCCTTCGGGACAGGGGTGAAAAACTGTTTTTT. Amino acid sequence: CASSFRIPSLRDRGEKLFF. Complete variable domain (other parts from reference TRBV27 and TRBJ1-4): EAQVTQNPRYLITVTGKKLTVTCSQNMNHEYMSWYRQDPGLGLRQIYYSMNVEVTDKGDVPEGYKVSRKEKRNFPLILESPSPNQTSLYFCASSFRIPSLRDRGEKLFFGSGTQLSVL.

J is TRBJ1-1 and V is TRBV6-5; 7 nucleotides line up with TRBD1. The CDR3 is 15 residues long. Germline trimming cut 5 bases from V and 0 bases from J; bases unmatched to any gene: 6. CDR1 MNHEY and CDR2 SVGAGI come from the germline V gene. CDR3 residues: CASSTGVTLNTEAFF. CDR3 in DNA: TGTGCCAGCAGTACAGGGGTCACTTTGAACACTGAAGCTTTCTTT.

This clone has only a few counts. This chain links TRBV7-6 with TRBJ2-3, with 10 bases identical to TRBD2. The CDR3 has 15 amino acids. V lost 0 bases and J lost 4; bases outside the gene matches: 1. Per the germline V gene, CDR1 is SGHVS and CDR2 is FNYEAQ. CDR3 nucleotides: TGTGCCAGCAGCTTAGCGGGACTAGCGTCAGATACGCAGTATTTT. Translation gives CASSLAGLASDTQYF. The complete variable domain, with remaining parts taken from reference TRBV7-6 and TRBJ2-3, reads GAGVSQSPRYKVTKRGQDVALRCDPISGHVSLYWYRQALGQGPEFLTYFNYEAQQDKSGLPNDRFSAERPEGSISTLTIQRTEQRDSAMYRCASSLAGLASDTQYFGPGTRLTVL.

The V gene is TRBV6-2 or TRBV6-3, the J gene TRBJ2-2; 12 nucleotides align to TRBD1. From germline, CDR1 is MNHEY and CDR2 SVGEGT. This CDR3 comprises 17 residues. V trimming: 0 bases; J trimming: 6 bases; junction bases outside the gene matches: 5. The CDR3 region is CASSYSSGTGGPGELFF. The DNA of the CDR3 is TGTGCCAGCAGTTACTCGTCCGGGACAGGGGGCCCCGGGGAGCTGTTTTTT.

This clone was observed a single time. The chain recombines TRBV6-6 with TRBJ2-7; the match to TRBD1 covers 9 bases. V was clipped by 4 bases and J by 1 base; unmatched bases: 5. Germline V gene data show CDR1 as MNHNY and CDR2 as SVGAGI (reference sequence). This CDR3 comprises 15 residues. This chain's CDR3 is CASSSRGQGSYEQYF. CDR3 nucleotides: TGTGCCAGCAGTTCTAGAGGACAGGGGTCCTACGAGCAGTACTTC.

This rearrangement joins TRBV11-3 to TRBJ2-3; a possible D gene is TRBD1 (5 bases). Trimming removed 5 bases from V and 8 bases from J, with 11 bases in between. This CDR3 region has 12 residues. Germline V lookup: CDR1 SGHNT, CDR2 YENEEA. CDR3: CASSPNQGTQYF. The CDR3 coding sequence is TGTGCCAGCAGCCCGAATCAGGGTACGCAGTATTTT.

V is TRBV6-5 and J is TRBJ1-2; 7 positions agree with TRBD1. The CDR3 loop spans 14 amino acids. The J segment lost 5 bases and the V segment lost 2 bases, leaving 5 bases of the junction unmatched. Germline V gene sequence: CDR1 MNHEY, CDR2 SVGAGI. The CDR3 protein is CASSYATGLYGYTF. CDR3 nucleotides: TGTGCCAGCAGTTACGCGACAGGGTTATATGGCTACACCTTC.

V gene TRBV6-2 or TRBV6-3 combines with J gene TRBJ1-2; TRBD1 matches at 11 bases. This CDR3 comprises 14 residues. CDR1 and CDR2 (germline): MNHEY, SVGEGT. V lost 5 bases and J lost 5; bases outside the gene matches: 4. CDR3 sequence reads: CASSTDRGRYGYTF. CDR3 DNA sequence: TGTGCCAGCAGTACGGACAGGGGGCGATATGGCTACACCTTC.

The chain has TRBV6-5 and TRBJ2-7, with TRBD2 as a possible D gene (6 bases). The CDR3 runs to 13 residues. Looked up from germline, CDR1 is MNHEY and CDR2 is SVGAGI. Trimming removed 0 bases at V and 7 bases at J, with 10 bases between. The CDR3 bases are TGTGCCAGCAGTTACTCGGGACTCAAGGAGCAGTACTTC. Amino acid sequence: CASSYSGLKEQYF.